This TCR beta chain comes out of a study of T cells in narcolepsy. Regarding this clone: Its antigen is not known.

Libraries were prepared by immunoSEQ multiplex PCR; TCRdb keeps only in-frame clonotypes and omits some of them. The sample lists 27,000 or so clones; over 75% were seen once. CDR1 and CDR2 (germline): SGHKS, YYEKEE (reference sequence). This CDR3 is built from 15 residues. J gave up 3 bases and V 0 bases, and 2 bases lay outside the gene matches. The study, taken as a whole, reports: Blood of same and different patients, but not healthy controls, reportedly held recurring autoreactive clonotypes.

This receptor was obtained from a human donor in good health. Input material: memory (CD45RA-) CD4+ T cells from blood. This chain links TRBV5-5 with TRBJ2-2, with 7 bases identical to TRBD2. The CDR3 spells CASSLVGLHTGELFF. CDR3 nucleotide sequence: TGTGCCAGCAGCTTGGTGGGACTACACACCGGGGAGCTGTTTTTT. Full variable domain (remainder filled in from reference TRBV5-5 and TRBJ2-2): DAGVTQSPTHLIKTRGQQVTLRCSPISGHKSVSWYQQVLGQGPQFIFQYYEKEERGRGNFPDRFSARQFPNYSSELNVNALLLGDSALYLCASSLVGLHTGELFFGEGSRLTVL.